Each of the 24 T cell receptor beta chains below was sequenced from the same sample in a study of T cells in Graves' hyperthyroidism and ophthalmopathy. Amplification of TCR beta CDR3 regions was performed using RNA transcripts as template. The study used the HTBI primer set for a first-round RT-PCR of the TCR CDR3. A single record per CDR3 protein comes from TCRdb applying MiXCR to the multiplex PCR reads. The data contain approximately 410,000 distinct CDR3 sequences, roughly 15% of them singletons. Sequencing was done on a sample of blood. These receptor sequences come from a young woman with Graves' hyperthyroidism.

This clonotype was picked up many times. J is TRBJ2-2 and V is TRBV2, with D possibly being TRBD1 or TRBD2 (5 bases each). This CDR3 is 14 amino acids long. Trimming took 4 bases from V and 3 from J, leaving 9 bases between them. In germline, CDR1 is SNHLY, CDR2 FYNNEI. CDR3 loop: CASSAGTYTGELFF. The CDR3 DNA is TGTGCCAGCAGTGCCGGGACGTACACCGGGGAGCTGTTTTTT.

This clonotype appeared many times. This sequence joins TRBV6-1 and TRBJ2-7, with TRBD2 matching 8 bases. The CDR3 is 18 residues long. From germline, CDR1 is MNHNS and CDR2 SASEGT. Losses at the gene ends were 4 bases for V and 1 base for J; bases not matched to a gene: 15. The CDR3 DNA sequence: TGTGCCAGCAGTGTGTCGGGTCTGACGGGAGGGCCATCCTACGAGCAGTACTTC. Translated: CASSVSGLTGGPSYEQYF.

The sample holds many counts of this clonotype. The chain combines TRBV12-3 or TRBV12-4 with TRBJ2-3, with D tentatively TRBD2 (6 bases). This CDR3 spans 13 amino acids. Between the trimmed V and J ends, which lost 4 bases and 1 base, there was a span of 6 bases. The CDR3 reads CASSWEGTDTQYF. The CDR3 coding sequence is TGTGCCAGCAGTTGGGAGGGCACAGATACGCAGTATTTT.

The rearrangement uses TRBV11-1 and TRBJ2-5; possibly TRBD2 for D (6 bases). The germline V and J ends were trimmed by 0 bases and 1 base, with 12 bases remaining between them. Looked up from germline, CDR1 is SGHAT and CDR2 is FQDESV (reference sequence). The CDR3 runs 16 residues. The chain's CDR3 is CASSLALTSSQETQYF. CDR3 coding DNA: TGTGCCAGCAGCTTAGCTTTGACTAGTTCCCAAGAGACCCAGTACTTC.

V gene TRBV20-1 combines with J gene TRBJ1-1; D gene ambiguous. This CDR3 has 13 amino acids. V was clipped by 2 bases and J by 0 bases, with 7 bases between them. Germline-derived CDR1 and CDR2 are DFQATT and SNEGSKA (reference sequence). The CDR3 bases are TGCAGTGCTAGACAGGTCATGAACACTGAAGCTTTCTTT. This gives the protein CSARQVMNTEAFF.

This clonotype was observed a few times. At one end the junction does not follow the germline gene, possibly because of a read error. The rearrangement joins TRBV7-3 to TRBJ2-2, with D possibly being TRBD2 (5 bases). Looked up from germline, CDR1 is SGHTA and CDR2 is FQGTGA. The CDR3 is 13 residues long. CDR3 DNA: TGTGCCAGCAGCTTAGGACCAGCCGGGGAGCTGTCTTTT. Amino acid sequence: CASSLGPAGELSF.

In nucleotides, the CDR3 is TGTGCCAGCGGGGACAGCTATGGCTACACCTTC. Translating gives CASGDSYGYTF. The V and J genes are TRBV9 and TRBJ1-2, with 7 bases fitting TRBD1. This CDR3 spans 11 amino acids. Germline CDR1 and CDR2: SGDLS and YYNGEE. Losses at the gene ends were 7 bases for V and 4 bases for J; bases not matched to a gene: 1. The variable domain in full, with the rest retrieved from reference TRBV9 and TRBJ1-2, is DSGVTQTPKHLITATGQRVTLRCSPRSGDLSVYWYQQSLDQGLQFLIQYYNGEERAKGNILERFSAQQFPDLHSELNLSSLELGDSALYFCASGDSYGYTFGSGTRLTVV.

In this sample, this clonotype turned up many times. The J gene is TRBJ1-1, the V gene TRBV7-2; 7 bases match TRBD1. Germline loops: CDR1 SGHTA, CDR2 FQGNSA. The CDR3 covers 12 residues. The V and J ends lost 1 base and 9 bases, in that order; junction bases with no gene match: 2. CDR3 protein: CASSLGQGQAFF. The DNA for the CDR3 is TGTGCCAGCAGCTTAGGACAGGGACAAGCTTTCTTT.

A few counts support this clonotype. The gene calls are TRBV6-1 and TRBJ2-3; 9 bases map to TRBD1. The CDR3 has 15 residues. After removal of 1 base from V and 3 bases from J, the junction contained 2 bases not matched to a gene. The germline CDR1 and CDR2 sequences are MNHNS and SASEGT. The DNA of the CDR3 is TGTGCCAGCAGTGAAGGGGGGACAGGGACAGATACGCAGTATTTT. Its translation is CASSEGGTGTDTQYF.

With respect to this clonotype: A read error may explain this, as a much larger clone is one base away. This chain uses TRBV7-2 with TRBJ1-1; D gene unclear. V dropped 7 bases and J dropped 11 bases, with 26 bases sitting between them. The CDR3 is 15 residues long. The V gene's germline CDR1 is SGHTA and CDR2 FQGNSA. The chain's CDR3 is CASTDQSRPLERAFF. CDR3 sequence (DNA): TGTGCCAGCACCGACCAGAGCCGGCCCCTGGAGAGGGCTTTCTTT.

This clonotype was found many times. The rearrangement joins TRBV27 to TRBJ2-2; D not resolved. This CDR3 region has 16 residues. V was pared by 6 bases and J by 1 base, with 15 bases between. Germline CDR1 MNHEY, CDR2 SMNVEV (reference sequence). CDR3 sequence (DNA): TGTGCCAGCAGCTCCATCGAGAAAATGAACACCGGGGAGCTGTTTTTT. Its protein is CASSSIEKMNTGELFF.

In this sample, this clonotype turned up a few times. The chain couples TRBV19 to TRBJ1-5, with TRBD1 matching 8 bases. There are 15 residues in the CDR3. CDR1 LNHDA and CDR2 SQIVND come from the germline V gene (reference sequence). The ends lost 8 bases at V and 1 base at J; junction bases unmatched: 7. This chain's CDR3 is CASLDRVGSNQPQHF. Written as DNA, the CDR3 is TGTGCCAGTCTGGACAGGGTGGGAAGCAATCAGCCCCAGCATTTT. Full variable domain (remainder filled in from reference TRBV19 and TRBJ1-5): DGGITQSPKYLFRKEGQNVTLSCEQNLNHDAMYWYRQDPGQGLRLIYYSQIVNDFQKGDIAEGYSVSREKKESFPLTVTSAQKNPTAFYLCASLDRVGSNQPQHFGDGTRLSIL.

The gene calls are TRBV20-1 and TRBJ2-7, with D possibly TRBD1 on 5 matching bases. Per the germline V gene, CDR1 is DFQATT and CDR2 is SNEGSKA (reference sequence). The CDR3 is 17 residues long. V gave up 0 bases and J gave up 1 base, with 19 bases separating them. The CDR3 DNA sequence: TGCAGTGCTAGAGATGGAGTTGGCAGGGTGGGTTCCTACGAGCAGTACTTC. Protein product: CSARDGVGRVGSYEQYF.

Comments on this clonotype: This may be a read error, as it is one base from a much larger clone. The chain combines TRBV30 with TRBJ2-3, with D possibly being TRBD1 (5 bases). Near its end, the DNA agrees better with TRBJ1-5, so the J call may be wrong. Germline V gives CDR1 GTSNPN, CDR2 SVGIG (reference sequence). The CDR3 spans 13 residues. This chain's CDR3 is CAWSVIQGDTQHF. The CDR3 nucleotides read TGTGCCTGGAGTGTAATTCAGGGAGATACGCAGCATTTT.

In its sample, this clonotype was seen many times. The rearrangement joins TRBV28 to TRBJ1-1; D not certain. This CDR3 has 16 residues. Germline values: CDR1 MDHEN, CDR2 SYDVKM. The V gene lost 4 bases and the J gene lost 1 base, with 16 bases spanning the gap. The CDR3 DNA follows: TGTGCCAGCAGTTCGCATCTAGATACTGAGAACACTGAAGCTTTCTTT. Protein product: CASSSHLDTENTEAFF.

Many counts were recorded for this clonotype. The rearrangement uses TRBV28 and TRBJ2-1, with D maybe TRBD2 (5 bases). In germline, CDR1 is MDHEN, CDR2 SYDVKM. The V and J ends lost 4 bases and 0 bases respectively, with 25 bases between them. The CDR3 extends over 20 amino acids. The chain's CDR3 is CASSSKHRFSGNSSYNEQFF. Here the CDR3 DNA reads TGTGCCAGCAGTTCCAAGCATCGTTTCTCGGGGAACAGCTCCTACAATGAGCAGTTCTTC. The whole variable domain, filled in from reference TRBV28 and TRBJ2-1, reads DVKVTQSSRYLVKRTGEKVFLECVQDMDHENMFWYRQDPGLGLRLIYFSYDVKMKEKGDIPEGYSVSREKKERFSLILESASTNQTSMYLCASSSKHRFSGNSSYNEQFFGPGTRLTVL.

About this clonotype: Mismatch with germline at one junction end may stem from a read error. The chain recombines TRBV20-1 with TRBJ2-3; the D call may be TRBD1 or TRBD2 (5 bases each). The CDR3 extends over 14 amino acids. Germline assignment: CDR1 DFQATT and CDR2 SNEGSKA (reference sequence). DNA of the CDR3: TGCAATGCTAGAGATTCCCTAGCAGGGGATACGCAGTATTTT. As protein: CNARDSLAGDTQYF.

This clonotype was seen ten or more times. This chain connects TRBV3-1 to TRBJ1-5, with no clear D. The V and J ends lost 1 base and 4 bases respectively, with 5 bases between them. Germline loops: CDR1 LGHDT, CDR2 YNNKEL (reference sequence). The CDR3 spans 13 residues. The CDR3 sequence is CASSQAGNQPQHF. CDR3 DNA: TGTGCCAGCAGCCAAGCTGGTAATCAGCCCCAGCATTTT.

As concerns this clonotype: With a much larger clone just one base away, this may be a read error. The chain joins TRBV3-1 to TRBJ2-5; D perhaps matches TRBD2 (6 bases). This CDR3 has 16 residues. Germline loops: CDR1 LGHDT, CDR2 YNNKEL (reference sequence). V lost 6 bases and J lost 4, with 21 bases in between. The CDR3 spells CASSPRTPGRGETQYF. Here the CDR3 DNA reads TGTGCCAGCAGTCCCCGGACTCCGGGGCGGGGAGAGACCCAGTACTTC.

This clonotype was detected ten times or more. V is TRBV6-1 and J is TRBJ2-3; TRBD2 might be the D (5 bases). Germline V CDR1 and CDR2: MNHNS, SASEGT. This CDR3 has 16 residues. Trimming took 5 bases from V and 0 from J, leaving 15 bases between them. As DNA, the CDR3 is TGTGCCAGCAGTCACGGACTCGGCTCTAGCACAGATACGCAGTATTTT. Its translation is CASSHGLGSSTDTQYF.

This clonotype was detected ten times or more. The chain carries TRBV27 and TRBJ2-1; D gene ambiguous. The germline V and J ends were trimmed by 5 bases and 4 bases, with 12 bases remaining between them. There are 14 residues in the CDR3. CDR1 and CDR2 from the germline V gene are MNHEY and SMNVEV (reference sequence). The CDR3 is CASSLQIQYNEQFF. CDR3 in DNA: TGTGCCAGCAGTCTCCAGATACAGTACAATGAGCAGTTCTTC.

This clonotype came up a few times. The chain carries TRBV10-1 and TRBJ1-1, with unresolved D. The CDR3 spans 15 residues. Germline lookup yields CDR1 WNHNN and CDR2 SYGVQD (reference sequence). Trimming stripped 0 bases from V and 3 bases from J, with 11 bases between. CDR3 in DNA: TGCGCCAGCAGTGAGTCGGAGGGTGTTCACACTGAAGCTTTCTTT. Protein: CASSESEGVHTEAFF.

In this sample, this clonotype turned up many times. The CDR3 DNA is TGTGCCAGCACGACGTCAGCCGATCAGCCCCAGCATTTT. Residues: CASTTSADQPQHF. The gene calls are TRBV6-1 and TRBJ1-5; D gene ambiguous. Deletions cut 7 bases from V and 5 bases from J, with 12 bases between. The CDR3 consists of 13 residues. The V gene's germline CDR1 is MNHNS and CDR2 SASEGT.

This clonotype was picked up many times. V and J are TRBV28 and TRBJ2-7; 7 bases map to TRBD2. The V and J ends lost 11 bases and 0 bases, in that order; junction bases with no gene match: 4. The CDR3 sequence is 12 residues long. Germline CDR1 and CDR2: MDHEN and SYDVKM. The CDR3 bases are TGTGCCTTTGGCGGGAGCTCCTACGAGCAGTACTTC. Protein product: CAFGGSSYEQYF. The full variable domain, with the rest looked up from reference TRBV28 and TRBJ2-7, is DVKVTQSSRYLVKRTGEKVFLECVQDMDHENMFWYRQDPGLGLRLIYFSYDVKMKEKGDIPEGYSVSREKKERFSLILESASTNQTSMYLCAFGGSSYEQYFGPGTRLTVT.